This T cell receptor (beta chain) was identified in a study of control samples from healthy donors and cancer patients. Some clones are missing from TCRdb's copy, which holds only in-frame ones; the method was immunoSEQ multiplex PCR. The sample holds more than 50,000 clones, roughly 87% seen once. Germline V gene data show CDR1 as SGHDT and CDR2 as YYEEEE. The length of the CDR3 is 14 residues. V was shortened by 0 bases and J by 6 bases, with 12 bases between the two germline ends. This chain links TRBV5-6 with TRBJ1-2, with a tentative D call TRBD1 (5 bases). The sequenced sample consisted of blood. This TCR derives from a man aged 50 or older in good health. The CDR3: CASSLVAGTHGYTF. The CDR3 nucleotides read TGTGCCAGCAGCTTGGTGGCAGGGACCCATGGCTACACCTTC.